The clone carrying this TCR beta chain appeared a single time. The CDR3 is 12 residues long. Per germline, CDR1 SNHLY and CDR2 FYNNEI. This record belongs to a study of OX40 agonist ivuxolimab in advanced cancers. Study overall: The patients received ivuxolimab by intravenous route every 2 weeks at 0.01 to 10 mg/kg.

The assay was immunoSEQ multiplex PCR, and TCRdb's table has in-frame clones only and misses some. The table lists tens of thousands of clones, 80% to 90% of them singletons. This clonotype was obtained from an adult with an advanced solid tumor such as melanoma, head and neck, liver or kidney cancer. This sample comprised CD4+ or CD8+ T cells sorted from blood, obtained in a trial of the OX40 agonist ivuxolimab. The chain couples TRBV2 to TRBJ2-2; D not resolved. CDR3 protein: CATASTPRELFF. CDR3 nucleotide sequence: TGTGCTACAGCATCAACTCCCCGGGAGCTGTTTTTT.